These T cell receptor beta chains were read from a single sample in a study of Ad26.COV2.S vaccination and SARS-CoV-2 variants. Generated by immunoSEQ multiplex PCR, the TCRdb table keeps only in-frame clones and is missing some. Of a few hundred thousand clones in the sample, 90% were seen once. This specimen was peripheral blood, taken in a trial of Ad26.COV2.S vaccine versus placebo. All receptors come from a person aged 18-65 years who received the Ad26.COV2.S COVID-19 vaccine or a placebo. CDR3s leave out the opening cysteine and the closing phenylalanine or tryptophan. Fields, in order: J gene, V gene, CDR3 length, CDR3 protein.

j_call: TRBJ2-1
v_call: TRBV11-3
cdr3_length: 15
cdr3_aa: ASSQGSGTGTNNEQF

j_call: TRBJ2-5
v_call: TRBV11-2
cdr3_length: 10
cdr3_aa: ASSFGRETQY

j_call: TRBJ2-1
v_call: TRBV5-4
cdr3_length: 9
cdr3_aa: ASSLNNEQF

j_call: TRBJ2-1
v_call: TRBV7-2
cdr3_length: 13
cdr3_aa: ASSLTSGNINEQF

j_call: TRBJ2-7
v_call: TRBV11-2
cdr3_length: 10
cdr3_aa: ASTRDSYEQY

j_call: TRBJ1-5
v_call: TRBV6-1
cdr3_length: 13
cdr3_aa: ASSEFRANNQPQH

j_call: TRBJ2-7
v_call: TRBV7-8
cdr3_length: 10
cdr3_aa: ASSPWTEKQY

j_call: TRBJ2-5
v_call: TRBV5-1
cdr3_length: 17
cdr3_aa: ASSLALGLAGGLQETQY

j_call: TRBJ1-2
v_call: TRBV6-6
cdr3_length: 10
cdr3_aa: ASSALRDGYT

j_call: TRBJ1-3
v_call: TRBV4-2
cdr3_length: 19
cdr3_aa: ASSQERTARGRLSSGNTIY

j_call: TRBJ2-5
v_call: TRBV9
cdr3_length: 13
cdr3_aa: ASSPAPTSGETQY

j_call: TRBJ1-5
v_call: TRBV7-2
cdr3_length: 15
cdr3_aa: ASSDTGTVISNQPQH

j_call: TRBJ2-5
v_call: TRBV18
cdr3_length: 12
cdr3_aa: ASSPPSGVETQY

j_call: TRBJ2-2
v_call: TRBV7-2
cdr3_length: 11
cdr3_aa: ASSLGGAGELF

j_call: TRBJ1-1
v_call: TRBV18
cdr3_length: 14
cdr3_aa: ASSPIGTERNTEAF

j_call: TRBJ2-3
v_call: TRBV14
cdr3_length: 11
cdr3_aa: ASSQEHLDTQY

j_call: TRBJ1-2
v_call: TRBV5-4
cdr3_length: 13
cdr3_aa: ASSLVGTLNYGYT

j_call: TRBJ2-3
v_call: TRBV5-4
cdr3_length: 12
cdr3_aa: ASSLPLAPDTQY

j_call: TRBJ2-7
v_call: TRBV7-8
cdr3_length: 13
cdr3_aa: ASSLVGTATYEQY

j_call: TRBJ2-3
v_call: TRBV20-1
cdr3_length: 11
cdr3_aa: SASIGSTDTQY

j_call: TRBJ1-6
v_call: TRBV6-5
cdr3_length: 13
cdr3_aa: ASLRDGSYNSPLH

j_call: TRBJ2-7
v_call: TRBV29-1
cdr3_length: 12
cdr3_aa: SVAPAGPSYEQY

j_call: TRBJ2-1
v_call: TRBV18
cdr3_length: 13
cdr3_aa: ASSPRDGENNEQF

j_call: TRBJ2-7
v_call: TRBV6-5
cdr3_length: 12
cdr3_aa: ASSRRGPLYEQY